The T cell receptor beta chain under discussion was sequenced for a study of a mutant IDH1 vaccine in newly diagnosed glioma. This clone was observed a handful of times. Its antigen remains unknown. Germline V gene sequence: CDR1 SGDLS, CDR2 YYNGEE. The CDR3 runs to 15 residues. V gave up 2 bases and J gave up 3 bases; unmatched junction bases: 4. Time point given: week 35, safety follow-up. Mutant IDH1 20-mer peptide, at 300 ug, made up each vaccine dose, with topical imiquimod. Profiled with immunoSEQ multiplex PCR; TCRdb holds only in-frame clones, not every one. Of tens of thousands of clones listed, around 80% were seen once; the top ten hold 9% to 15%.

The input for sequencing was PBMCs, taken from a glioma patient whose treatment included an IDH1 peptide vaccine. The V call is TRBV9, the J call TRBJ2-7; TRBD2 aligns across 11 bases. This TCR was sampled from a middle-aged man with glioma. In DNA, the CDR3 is TGTGCCAGCAGCGTTGAACTAGCGGGAGTCTACGAGCAGTACTTC. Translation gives CASSVELAGVYEQYF.